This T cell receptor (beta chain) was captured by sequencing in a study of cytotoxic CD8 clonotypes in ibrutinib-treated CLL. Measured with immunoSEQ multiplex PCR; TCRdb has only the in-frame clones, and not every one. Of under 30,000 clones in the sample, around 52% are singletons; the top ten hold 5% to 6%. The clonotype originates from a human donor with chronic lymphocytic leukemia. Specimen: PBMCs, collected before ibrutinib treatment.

CDR3 region: CATSDSSYEQYF. In nucleotides, the CDR3 is TGTGCCACCTCGGACTCCTCCTACGAGCAGTACTTC. V usage is TRBV28 and J usage is TRBJ2-7; D may be TRBD2 (5 bases). V gave up 10 bases and J gave up 0 bases, with 10 bases separating them. The CDR3 is 12 residues long. Per the germline V gene, CDR1 is MDHEN and CDR2 is SYDVKM.